This T cell receptor beta chain was retrieved from a study of T cell repertoires in cytomegalovirus infection. Background on the study: It was the public TCR beta signatures that indicated both CMV infection and matching HLA type. Study outcomes and limitations: CMV carriers having the relevant HLA were flagged by cumulative public TCR beta family frequency. There were HLA-C-restricted CMV-specific TCR beta clonotypes dominating the ex vivo response.

In its sample, this clonotype was seen a few times. Its antigen is currently unknown. TCRdb independently ran MiXCR on the reads; one entry per CDR3 protein. The profile covers under 500,000 distinct CDR3 sequences, with about 42% appearing a single time and about two fifths taken by the ten largest. This CDR3 contains 14 residues. The V gene lost 5 bases and the J gene lost 1 base, with 11 bases spanning the gap. CDR1 and CDR2 (germline): SGHVS, FNYEAQ. V usage is TRBV7-6 and J usage is TRBJ1-2; weak D call: TRBD1 (5 bases). The specimen was cultured PBMCs, collected from culture after CMV antigen stimulation. This TCR came from a human donor in good health (CMV status not recorded). Some clones in this sample may be carry-over from other donors' samples. CDR3 nucleotides: TGTGCCAGCAGCCCCCGGGACCTTAACTATGGCTACACCTTC. The encoded protein is CASSPRDLNYGYTF.